The sequence of this T cell receptor beta chain was determined in a study of shared clonotypes between healthy human individuals. The study, taken as a whole, reports: A few donors had around 5% of their naive CD4 clonotypes in common. It was anticipated that sequencing depth would influence how many clonotypes donors shared.

The assay was run at deep level. Clones were read by immunoSEQ multiplex PCR, and TCRdb kept only the in-frame ones, dropping some. The sample carries 2 million to 3 million clones, 90% to 95% recorded once. Germline values: CDR1 SGHNT, CDR2 YYREEE (reference sequence). Deletions cut 2 bases from V and 2 bases from J, with 13 bases between. The CDR3 totals 15 residues. To note about this clone: Its antigen remains unidentified.

The chain employs TRBV5-4 and TRBJ2-5, with D possibly being TRBD1 or TRBD2 (6 bases each). The sequencing sample was made of naive CD4+ T cells sorted from blood. Subset meaning: CD45RA+ positively selected. The receptor comes from a man aged 18 to 29 in good health. The CDR3 DNA follows: TGTGCCAGCAGCTTAAAAACGGGGGCACAAGAGACCCAGTACTTC. It translates to CASSLKTGAQETQYF.